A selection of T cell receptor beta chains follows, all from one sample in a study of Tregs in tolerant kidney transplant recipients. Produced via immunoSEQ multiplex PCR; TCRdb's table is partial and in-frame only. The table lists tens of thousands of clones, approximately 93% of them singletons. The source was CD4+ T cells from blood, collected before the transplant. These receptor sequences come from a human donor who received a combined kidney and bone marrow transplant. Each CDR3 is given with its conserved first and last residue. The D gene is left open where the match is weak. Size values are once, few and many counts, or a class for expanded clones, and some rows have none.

CDR3 DNA: TGCAGCGTTGCCTCGGGACAGGGATACGAGCAGTACTTC
CDR3 protein: CSVASGQGYEQYF
V gene: TRBV29-1
D gene: TRBD1
clone size: NA
J gene: TRBJ2-7

CDR3 DNA: TGTGCCAGCAGCCTTGACAGAGCTGCCTATAATTCCCCCCTCCACTTT
CDR3 protein: CASSLDRAAYNSPLHF
V gene: TRBV4-2
D gene: NA
clone size: NA
J gene: TRBJ1-6

CDR3 DNA: TGCGCCAGCAGCTTGTTACCGACTGGCGTCGACGGGAGCTCCTACGAGCAGTACTTC
CDR3 protein: CASSLLPTGVDGSSYEQYF
V gene: TRBV5-1
D gene: NA
clone size: once
J gene: TRBJ2-7

CDR3 DNA: TGTGCCAGCAGCTTAGGCGGAGGGCAGCAGTACTTC
CDR3 protein: CASSLGGGQQYF
V gene: TRBV7-3
D gene: NA
clone size: NA
J gene: TRBJ2-7

CDR3 DNA: TGTGCCAGCAGTTCTACAGCCGGTAATTCCCCCCTCCACTTT
CDR3 protein: CASSSTAGNSPLHF
V gene: TRBV27
D gene: NA
clone size: NA
J gene: TRBJ1-6

CDR3 DNA: TGTGCCGCCTCCCCCGGGGGGGGTAGTTATGGCTACACCTTC
CDR3 protein: CAASPGGGSYGYTF
V gene: TRBV9
D gene: NA
clone size: NA
J gene: TRBJ1-2

CDR3 DNA: TGTGCCAGCTCACCACCGAACAGTAGGGGAGAAAAACTGTTTTTT
CDR3 protein: CASSPPNSRGEKLFF
V gene: TRBV18
D gene: NA
clone size: NA
J gene: TRBJ1-4

CDR3 DNA: TGTGCCAGCAGCGTAGAGTGGGGGGGAACCGATACGCAGTATTTT
CDR3 protein: CASSVEWGGTDTQYF
V gene: TRBV9
D gene: TRBD2
clone size: NA
J gene: TRBJ2-3

CDR3 DNA: TGCAGCGCCGTTACAGGGGACTACACTGAAGCTTTCTTT
CDR3 protein: CSAVTGDYTEAFF
V gene: TRBV29-1
D gene: TRBD1
clone size: NA
J gene: TRBJ1-1

CDR3 DNA: TGTGCCAGCAGCCAAATATCGAGGGGGCGAAATCAGCCCCAGCATTTT
CDR3 protein: CASSQISRGRNQPQHF
V gene: TRBV4-2
D gene: TRBD1
clone size: NA
J gene: TRBJ1-5

CDR3 DNA: TGCGCCAGCAGCCAAGAAAAAAAGCACGGGACGGAGGGCGGCAGAAGATACGAGCAGTACTTC
CDR3 protein: CASSQEKKHGTEGGRRYEQYF
V gene: TRBV4-1
D gene: NA
clone size: NA
J gene: TRBJ2-7

CDR3 DNA: TGTGCCAGCAGCGTAGCGGGGCCCCCGACAGATACGCAGTATTTT
CDR3 protein: CASSVAGPPTDTQYF
V gene: TRBV7-6
D gene: TRBD2
clone size: NA
J gene: TRBJ2-3

CDR3 DNA: TGTGCCAGCAGCTTGAGAGGGGGCGGATCACCCCTCCACTTT
CDR3 protein: CASSLRGGGSPLHF
V gene: TRBV5-6
D gene: TRBD1
clone size: few
J gene: TRBJ1-6

CDR3 DNA: TGTGCCATCAGTGAGTCGATCGGGAGCGGTGGTAATGAGCAGTTCTTC
CDR3 protein: CAISESIGSGGNEQFF
V gene: TRBV10-3
D gene: NA
clone size: NA
J gene: TRBJ2-1

CDR3 DNA: TGTGCCACCAGCAAAGGGACATCCTACGAGCAGTACTTC
CDR3 protein: CATSKGTSYEQYF
V gene: TRBV15
D gene: NA
clone size: NA
J gene: TRBJ2-7

CDR3 DNA: TGTGCCAGCAGTTACCTAGGACCAGGGACTCCTGGGCAGCAGTTCTTC
CDR3 protein: CASSYLGPGTPGQQFF
V gene: TRBV6-5
D gene: NA
clone size: once
J gene: TRBJ2-1

CDR3 DNA: TGTGCCAGCAGCCCAATCCGACAGGGTAATTCACCCCTCCACTTT
CDR3 protein: CASSPIRQGNSPLHF
V gene: TRBV6-1
D gene: TRBD1
clone size: NA
J gene: TRBJ1-6

CDR3 DNA: TGCGCCAGCAGCTACACAGGGGACACCGGGGAGCTGTTTTTT
CDR3 protein: CASSYTGDTGELFF
V gene: TRBV5-1
D gene: TRBD1
clone size: NA
J gene: TRBJ2-2

CDR3 DNA: TGTGCCAGTAGAGAGAGCGGGACTAGCGGCCATTCGGAGCAGTTCTTC
CDR3 protein: CASRESGTSGHSEQFF
V gene: TRBV19
D gene: TRBD2
clone size: NA
J gene: TRBJ2-1

CDR3 DNA: TGTGCCAGCAGCTTAGAGGACTGGGCCACTGAAGCTTTCTTT
CDR3 protein: CASSLEDWATEAFF
V gene: TRBV7-2
D gene: NA
clone size: NA
J gene: TRBJ1-1

CDR3 DNA: TGTGCCAGCAGCCTCGGACAGGGAGGGAGCAATCAGCCCCAGCATTTT
CDR3 protein: CASSLGQGGSNQPQHF
V gene: TRBV7-9
D gene: TRBD1
clone size: NA
J gene: TRBJ1-5

CDR3 DNA: TGCAGCGCCGGACAGGGAGACACCGGGGAGCTGTTTTTT
CDR3 protein: CSAGQGDTGELFF
V gene: TRBV29-1
D gene: TRBD1
clone size: NA
J gene: TRBJ2-2

CDR3 DNA: TGTGCCAGCAGCTCGACCATTGGACAGGGGGCGCCCGGGGAGCTGTTTTTT
CDR3 protein: CASSSTIGQGAPGELFF
V gene: TRBV7-6
D gene: TRBD1
clone size: NA
J gene: TRBJ2-2

CDR3 DNA: TGCAGCGTTGAGGGACAGGATCAGTACGAGCAGTACTTC
CDR3 protein: CSVEGQDQYEQYF
V gene: TRBV29-1
D gene: TRBD1
clone size: NA
J gene: TRBJ2-7

CDR3 DNA: TGCGCCAGCAGCCAAGGAATAAACTCAGATACGCAGTATTTT
CDR3 protein: CASSQGINSDTQYF
V gene: TRBV4-3
D gene: NA
clone size: NA
J gene: TRBJ2-3

CDR3 DNA: TGTGCCAGCAGTATGGACAGGGGGAACACTGAAGCTTTCTTT
CDR3 protein: CASSMDRGNTEAFF
V gene: TRBV6-6
D gene: TRBD1
clone size: NA
J gene: TRBJ1-1

CDR3 DNA: TGTGCCAGTAGTATAGTAGCCAGTTTTACTCAGGGGTCGAACACTGAAGCTTTCTTT
CDR3 protein: CASSIVASFTQGSNTEAFF
V gene: TRBV19
D gene: NA
clone size: NA
J gene: TRBJ1-1

CDR3 DNA: TGCGCCAGCAGCTTGGAGGGGGCTCGGGGAAACACCATATATTTT
CDR3 protein: CASSLEGARGNTIYF
V gene: TRBV5-1
D gene: TRBD1
clone size: NA
J gene: TRBJ1-3

CDR3 DNA: TGTGCCAGCTCACCCCGAGAGGACTCCTACGAGCAGTACTTC
CDR3 protein: CASSPREDSYEQYF
V gene: TRBV18
D gene: NA
clone size: NA
J gene: TRBJ2-7

CDR3 DNA: TGTGCCAGCAGCTTCGAGCCCGCGCCCTACGAGCAGTACTTC
CDR3 protein: CASSFEPAPYEQYF
V gene: TRBV7-2
D gene: NA
clone size: NA
J gene: TRBJ2-7

CDR3 DNA: TGTGCCAGCAGCACCGATAGAGGGATAGATACGCAGTATTTT
CDR3 protein: CASSTDRGIDTQYF
V gene: TRBV2
D gene: NA
clone size: NA
J gene: TRBJ2-3

CDR3 DNA: TGTGCCAGTAGTCTTCCCGGGGGGCCTGGGGCCAACGTCCTGACTTTC
CDR3 protein: CASSLPGGPGANVLTF
V gene: TRBV19
D gene: NA
clone size: NA
J gene: TRBJ2-6

CDR3 DNA: TGTGCCAGCAGTCTAGCGGGAGGGACCCAGTACTTC
CDR3 protein: CASSLAGGTQYF
V gene: TRBV6-5
D gene: TRBD2
clone size: NA
J gene: TRBJ2-5

CDR3 DNA: TGTGCCAGCAGTGAAGAACAGGAGTACGAGCAGTACTTC
CDR3 protein: CASSEEQEYEQYF
V gene: TRBV2
D gene: NA
clone size: NA
J gene: TRBJ2-7

CDR3 DNA: TGTGCCAGCAGTAGAGGGTCGACAGGGGACAACACTGAAGCTTTCTTT
CDR3 protein: CASSRGSTGDNTEAFF
V gene: TRBV2
D gene: TRBD1
clone size: NA
J gene: TRBJ1-1

CDR3 DNA: TGCGCCAGCAGCTCCCTAGCGGGCAGAAACACCGGGGAGCTGTTTTTT
CDR3 protein: CASSSLAGRNTGELFF
V gene: TRBV5-1
D gene: TRBD2
clone size: NA
J gene: TRBJ2-2

CDR3 DNA: TGTGCCACCAGCAGCCCGACAGGGATTTACACTGAAGCTTTCTTT
CDR3 protein: CATSSPTGIYTEAFF
V gene: TRBV15
D gene: TRBD1
clone size: NA
J gene: TRBJ1-1

CDR3 DNA: TGCGCCAGCAGCCCTGGGACTAGCGGGAGGGCCGCCAATGAGCAGTTCTTC
CDR3 protein: CASSPGTSGRAANEQFF
V gene: TRBV4-1
D gene: TRBD2
clone size: NA
J gene: TRBJ2-1

CDR3 DNA: TGTGCCAGCAGCTCGATAGCGGGTGACTACTACGAGCAGTACTTC
CDR3 protein: CASSSIAGDYYEQYF
V gene: TRBV7-2
D gene: TRBD2
clone size: NA
J gene: TRBJ2-7

CDR3 DNA: TGCGCCAGCAGCCCTTCCAGGGGGACTTTCTACAATGAGCAGTTCTTC
CDR3 protein: CASSPSRGTFYNEQFF
V gene: TRBV4-1
D gene: NA
clone size: once
J gene: TRBJ2-1

CDR3 DNA: TGTGCCAGCAGTGACGAGGCAGGGGCAAACAATGAGCAGTTCTTC
CDR3 protein: CASSDEAGANNEQFF
V gene: TRBV6-4
D gene: NA
clone size: NA
J gene: TRBJ2-1

CDR3 DNA: TGTGCCAGCAGCTTAGTTTTTCCCTACTCCTACGAGCAGTACTTC
CDR3 protein: CASSLVFPYSYEQYF
V gene: TRBV7-2
D gene: NA
clone size: NA
J gene: TRBJ2-7

CDR3 DNA: TGTGCCAGCAGCACGGTTGTTTCGTATGGCTACACCTTC
CDR3 protein: CASSTVVSYGYTF
V gene: TRBV7-9
D gene: NA
clone size: once
J gene: TRBJ1-2

CDR3 DNA: TGTGCCAGCAGCAGAAGGACTAGCGGGGGGAACACCGGGGAGCTGTTTTTT
CDR3 protein: CASSRRTSGGNTGELFF
V gene: TRBV9
D gene: TRBD2
clone size: NA
J gene: TRBJ2-2

CDR3 DNA: TGTGCCAGCAGCCCCGACGCTGGGCAGTACACGCATGGCTACACCTTC
CDR3 protein: CASSPDAGQYTHGYTF
V gene: TRBV27
D gene: NA
clone size: NA
J gene: TRBJ1-2

CDR3 DNA: TGTGCCAGCAGCTTAGAACGGGGAAGGTGGAATGGGCAGTTCTTC
CDR3 protein: CASSLERGRWNGQFF
V gene: TRBV11-2
D gene: NA
clone size: NA
J gene: TRBJ2-1

CDR3 DNA: TGTGCCAGCTCACCGGGACTAGCGGCAAACACAGATACGCAGTATTTT
CDR3 protein: CASSPGLAANTDTQYF
V gene: TRBV18
D gene: TRBD2
clone size: NA
J gene: TRBJ2-3

CDR3 DNA: TGTGCCAGCACCCTAGGGAGGGTTCTAAATTCACCCCTCCACTTT
CDR3 protein: CASTLGRVLNSPLHF
V gene: TRBV27
D gene: NA
clone size: NA
J gene: TRBJ1-6

CDR3 DNA: TGTGCCAGCTCACGCAGGGGAGGGAGCGGCTACACCTTC
CDR3 protein: CASSRRGGSGYTF
V gene: TRBV18
D gene: NA
clone size: NA
J gene: TRBJ1-2

CDR3 DNA: TGCGCCAGCAGCCCTGGGACTAGTTCCCTCGAGCAGTACTTC
CDR3 protein: CASSPGTSSLEQYF
V gene: TRBV5-1
D gene: TRBD2
clone size: NA
J gene: TRBJ2-7

CDR3 DNA: TGTGCCAGCAGCGTTCAAGGTGCTAGCGGGACGCGTGAGCAGTTCTTC
CDR3 protein: CASSVQGASGTREQFF
V gene: TRBV9
D gene: TRBD2
clone size: NA
J gene: TRBJ2-1

CDR3 DNA: TGTGCCAGCAGCCCGGAGGTCTGGGGTCCGCGGCAGTACTTC
CDR3 protein: CASSPEVWGPRQYF
V gene: TRBV7-4
D gene: NA
clone size: NA
J gene: TRBJ2-7

CDR3 DNA: TGTGCCAGCACCGGGACAAACTATGGCTACACCTTC
CDR3 protein: CASTGTNYGYTF
V gene: TRBV27
D gene: NA
clone size: NA
J gene: TRBJ1-2

CDR3 DNA: TGCGCCAGCACCTCAGGGGTGAGGACTGAAGCTTTCTTT
CDR3 protein: CASTSGVRTEAFF
V gene: TRBV5-1
D gene: NA
clone size: NA
J gene: TRBJ1-1

CDR3 DNA: TGTGCCAGTAGTCCCCAGGGGACGTGGTACAATGAGCAGTTCTTC
CDR3 protein: CASSPQGTWYNEQFF
V gene: TRBV19
D gene: NA
clone size: NA
J gene: TRBJ2-1

CDR3 DNA: TGTGCCAGCAGCTTATTAGGGACAGTCTCTGGAAACACCATATATTTT
CDR3 protein: CASSLLGTVSGNTIYF
V gene: TRBV11-3
D gene: TRBD1
clone size: NA
J gene: TRBJ1-3

CDR3 DNA: TGCGCCAGCAGGGACAGGTTCGTTGTTATGAACACTGAAGCTTTCTTT
CDR3 protein: CASRDRFVVMNTEAFF
V gene: TRBV4-1
D gene: TRBD1
clone size: NA
J gene: TRBJ1-1